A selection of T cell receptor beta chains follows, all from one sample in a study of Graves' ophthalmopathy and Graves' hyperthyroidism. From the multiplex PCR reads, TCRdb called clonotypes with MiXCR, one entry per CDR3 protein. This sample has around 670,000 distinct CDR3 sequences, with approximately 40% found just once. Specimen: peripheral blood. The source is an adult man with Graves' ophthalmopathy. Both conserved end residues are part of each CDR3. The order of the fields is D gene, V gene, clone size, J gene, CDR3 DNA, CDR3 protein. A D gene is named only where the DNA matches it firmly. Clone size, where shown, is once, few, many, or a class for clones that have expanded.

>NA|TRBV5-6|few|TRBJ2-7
TGTGCCAGCAGCTTTCAGGGGTACTCCTACGAGCAGTACTTC
CASSFQGYSYEQYF
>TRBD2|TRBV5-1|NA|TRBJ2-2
TGCGCCAGCAGCTCCTCTAGCGGGACGCCCCTGAACACCGGGGAGCTGTTTTTT
CASSSSSGTPLNTGELFF
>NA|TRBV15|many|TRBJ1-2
TGTGCCACCAGCAGAGGTTCAGGGGACGGCTACACCTTC
CATSRGSGDGYTF
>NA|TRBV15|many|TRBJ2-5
TGTGCCACCAGCAGAGGCCGGCCGATACGCCAAGAGACCCAGTACTTC
CATSRGRPIRQETQYF
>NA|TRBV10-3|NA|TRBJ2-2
TGTGCCATCAGTACAGGGTTGCGGGATACCACCGGGGAGCTGTTTTTT
CAISTGLRDTTGELFF
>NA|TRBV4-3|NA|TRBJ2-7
TGCGCCAGCAGCCAGGATTATGGACCCGGCTACGAGCAGTACTTC
CASSQDYGPGYEQYF
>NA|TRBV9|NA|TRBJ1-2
TGTGCCAGCAGCGCCCACGGAGTCGGAAACCGGGACTATGGCTACACCTTC
CASSAHGVGNRDYGYTF
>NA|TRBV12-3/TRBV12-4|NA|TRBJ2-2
TGTGCCAGCAGTTTACCGGGCCTGAGGAACGGGGAGCTGTTTTTT
CASSLPGLRNGELFF
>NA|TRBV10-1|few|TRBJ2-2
TGTGCCAGCAACGTCCCGGGACGTGGTCTTGCCGGGGAGCTGTTTTTT
CASNVPGRGLAGELFF
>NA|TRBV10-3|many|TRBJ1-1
TGTGCCAGCGGACGGGAGTGGGCTTTCTTT
CASGREWAFF
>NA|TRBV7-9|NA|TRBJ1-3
TGTGCCAGCAGCCCCCGACAGTTTCTCTCTGGAAACACCATATATTTT
CASSPRQFLSGNTIYF
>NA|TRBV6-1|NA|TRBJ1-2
TGTGCCAGCAGGGACAGCCAGAACTATGGCTACACCTTC
CASRDSQNYGYTF
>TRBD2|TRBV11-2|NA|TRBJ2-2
TGTGCCAGCAGCTTAGATCCTATGGCGCGACTAGCGGGGGCCGACTCGAACACCGGGGAGCTGTTTTTT
CASSLDPMARLAGADSNTGELFF
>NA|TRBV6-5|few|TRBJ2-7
TGTGCCAGCAGTTACGGGGGGGGCACCTACGAGCAGTACTTC
CASSYGGGTYEQYF
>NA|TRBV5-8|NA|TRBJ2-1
TGTGCCAGCAACGCTGGACAGCTCTCCTCCTACAATGAGCAGTTCTTC
CASNAGQLSSYNEQFF
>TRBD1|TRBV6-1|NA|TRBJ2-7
TGTGCCAGCAGTTACTTACAGGGGGCATACGAGCAGTACTTC
CASSYLQGAYEQYF
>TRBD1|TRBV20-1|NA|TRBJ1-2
TGCAGTGCTAGAAATACCCAACGACAGGGATCTTTTAACTATGGCTACACCTTC
CSARNTQRQGSFNYGYTF
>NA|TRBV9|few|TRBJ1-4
TGTGCCAGCAGCCCCGGGGGGCTTGTCGCGGATGAAAAACTGTTTTTT
CASSPGGLVADEKLFF
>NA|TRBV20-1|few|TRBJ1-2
TGCAGTGCTAGGCCCTTAGCTAACTATGGCTACACCTTC
CSARPLANYGYTF
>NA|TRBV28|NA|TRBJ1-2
TGTGCCAGCAGTTTCAGACGGCCCATTGATGGCTACACCTTC
CASSFRRPIDGYTF
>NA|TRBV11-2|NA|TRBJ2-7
TGTGCCAGCAGCTTGGAAGCGGCCATCTCCTACGAGCAGTACTTC
CASSLEAAISYEQYF
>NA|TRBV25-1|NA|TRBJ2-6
TGTGCCAGCAGTGAATATCTGGGGGGTTCGTCTGGGGCCAACGTCCTGACTTTC
CASSEYLGGSSGANVLTF
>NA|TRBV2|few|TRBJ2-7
TGTGCCAGCAGTCCGTACGTCTCTCGCGAGCAGTACTTC
CASSPYVSREQYF
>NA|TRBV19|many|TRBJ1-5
TGTGCCAGTACCCCCATCGGCGCGGTCAGCAATCAGCCCCAGCATTTT
CASTPIGAVSNQPQHF
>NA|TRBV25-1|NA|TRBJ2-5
TGTGCCAGCAGTTCTAGGAGGACCCGGGAGACCCAGTACTTC
CASSSRRTRETQYF
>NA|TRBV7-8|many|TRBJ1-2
TGTGCCAGCAGCATAATTCAGGGGATTAACTATGGCTACACCTTC
CASSIIQGINYGYTF